The source of this T cell receptor (beta chain) is a study of T cell responses to AZD1222 COVID-19 vaccine. Comment on this clone: Its antigen is unidentified.

General observations from the study: The study reported that nearly half of spike-specific TCRs target unmutated variant regions.

The V gene's germline CDR1 is MNHNS and CDR2 SASEGT. This CDR3 has 12 amino acids. V shed 3 bases and J shed 3 bases, with 3 bases lying between them. The repertoire was sequenced with immunoSEQ multiplex PCR; TCRdb's copy has only in-frame clones and lacks some. The table lists 75,000 to 85,000 clones, more than 60% of them singletons, with 27% in the top ten. This chain links TRBV6-1 with TRBJ1-3; D is uncertain. The sequence was obtained from an adult who received the MenACWY meningococcal vaccine as a control. The starting material was peripheral blood, obtained 28 days after the second dose of the MenACWY control vaccine. The CDR3 spells CASSEGGNTIYF. DNA for the CDR3: TGTGCCAGCAGTGAGGGTGGAAACACCATATATTTT.